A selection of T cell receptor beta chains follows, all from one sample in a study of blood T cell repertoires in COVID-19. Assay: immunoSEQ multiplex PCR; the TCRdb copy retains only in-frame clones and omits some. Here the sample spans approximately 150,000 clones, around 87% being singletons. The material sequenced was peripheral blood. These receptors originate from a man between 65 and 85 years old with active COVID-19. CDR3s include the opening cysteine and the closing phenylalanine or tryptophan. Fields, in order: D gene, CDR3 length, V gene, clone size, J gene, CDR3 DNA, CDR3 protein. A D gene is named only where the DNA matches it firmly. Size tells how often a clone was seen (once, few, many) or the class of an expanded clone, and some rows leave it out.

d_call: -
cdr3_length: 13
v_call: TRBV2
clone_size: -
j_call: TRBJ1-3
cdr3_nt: TGTGCCAGCAGGGGGCCTGCTGGAAACACCATATATTTT
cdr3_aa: CASRGPAGNTIYF

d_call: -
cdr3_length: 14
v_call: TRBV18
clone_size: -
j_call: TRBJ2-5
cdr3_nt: TGTGCCAGCTCACCAATTGAGGGCTTAGAGACCCAGTACTTC
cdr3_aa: CASSPIEGLETQYF

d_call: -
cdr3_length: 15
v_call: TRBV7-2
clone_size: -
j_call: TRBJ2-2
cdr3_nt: TGTGCCAGCAGCTTAGTTGTAGCGAACACCGGGGAGCTGTTTTTT
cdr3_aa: CASSLVVANTGELFF

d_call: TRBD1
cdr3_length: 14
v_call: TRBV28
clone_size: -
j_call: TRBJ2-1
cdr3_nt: TGTGCCAGCAGTTTATACAGGACAGGGGCGTTGCAGTTCTTC
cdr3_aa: CASSLYRTGALQFF

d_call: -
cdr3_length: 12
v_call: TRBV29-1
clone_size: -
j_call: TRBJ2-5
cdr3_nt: TGCAGCGTTCAGGGAGGCGGAGAGACCCAGTACTTC
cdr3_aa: CSVQGGGETQYF

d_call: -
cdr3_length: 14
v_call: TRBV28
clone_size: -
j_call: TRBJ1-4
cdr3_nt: TGTGCCAGCAGGGAATCAGGAAACAATGAAAAACTGTTTTTT
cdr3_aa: CASRESGNNEKLFF

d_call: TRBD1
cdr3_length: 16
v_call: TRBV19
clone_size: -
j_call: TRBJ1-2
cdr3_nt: TGTGCCAGTAGTATATCATCGGGGTACAGGGGCGATGGCTACACCTTC
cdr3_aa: CASSISSGYRGDGYTF

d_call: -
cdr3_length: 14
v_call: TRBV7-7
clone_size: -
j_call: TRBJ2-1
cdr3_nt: TGTGCCAGCAGCCCGGTCGCGGGGCGGAATGAGCAGTTCTTC
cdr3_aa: CASSPVAGRNEQFF

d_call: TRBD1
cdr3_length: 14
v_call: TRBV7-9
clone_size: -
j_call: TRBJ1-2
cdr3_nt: TGTGCCAGCAGCCAAACCGAGGGACAGGCCGGACACTTCTTC
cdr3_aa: CASSQTEGQAGHFF

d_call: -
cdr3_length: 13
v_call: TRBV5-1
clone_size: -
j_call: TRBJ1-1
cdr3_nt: TGCGCCAGCAGCTTTATCGGGGACACTGAAGCTTTCTTT
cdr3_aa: CASSFIGDTEAFF

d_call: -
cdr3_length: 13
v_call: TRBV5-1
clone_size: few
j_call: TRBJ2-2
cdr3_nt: TGCGCCAGCAGCTTCGGGAGTACCGGGGAGCTGTTTTTT
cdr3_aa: CASSFGSTGELFF

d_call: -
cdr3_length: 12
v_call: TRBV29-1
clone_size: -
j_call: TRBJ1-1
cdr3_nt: TGCAGCCTATCCTCAGGGAACACTGAAGCTTTCTTT
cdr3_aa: CSLSSGNTEAFF

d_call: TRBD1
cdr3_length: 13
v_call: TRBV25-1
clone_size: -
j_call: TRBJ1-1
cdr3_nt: TGTGCCAGCAAGGGGGCATTGAACACTGAAGCTTTCTTT
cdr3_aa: CASKGALNTEAFF

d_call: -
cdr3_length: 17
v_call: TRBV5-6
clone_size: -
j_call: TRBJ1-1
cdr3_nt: TGTGCCAGCAGCTTGTTAGGGAAGGCAGGGATGAACACTGAAGCTTTCTTT
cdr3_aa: CASSLLGKAGMNTEAFF

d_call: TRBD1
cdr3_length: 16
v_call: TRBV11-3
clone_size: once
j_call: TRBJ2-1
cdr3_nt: TGTGCCAGCAGCACCGGGGCCGGGACAGCCTACAATGAGCAGTTCTTC
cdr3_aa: CASSTGAGTAYNEQFF

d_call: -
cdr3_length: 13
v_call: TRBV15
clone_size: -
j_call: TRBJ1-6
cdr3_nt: TGTGCCACCAGGGGGGACTCCCTGGGCCATCTCCACTTT
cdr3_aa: CATRGDSLGHLHF

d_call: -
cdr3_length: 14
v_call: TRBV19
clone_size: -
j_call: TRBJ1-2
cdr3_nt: TGTGCCAGTAGTGCGACAGCAGCTAACTATGGCTACACCTTC
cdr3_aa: CASSATAANYGYTF

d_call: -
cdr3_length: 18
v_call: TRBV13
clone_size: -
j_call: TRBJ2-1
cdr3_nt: TGTGCCAGCAGCGTATTAGAAGAGGGGGATCGCTCCTACAATGAGCAGTTCTTC
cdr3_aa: CASSVLEEGDRSYNEQFF

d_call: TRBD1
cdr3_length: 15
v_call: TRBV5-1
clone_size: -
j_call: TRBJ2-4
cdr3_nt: TGCGCCAGCAGCTTGGCCGGACAGGGAGAAAACATTCAGTACTTC
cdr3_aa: CASSLAGQGENIQYF

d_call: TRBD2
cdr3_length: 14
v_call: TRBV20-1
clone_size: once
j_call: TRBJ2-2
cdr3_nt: TGCAGTGCTAGTAGACTAGCGGGAGCTGGGGAGCTGTTTTTT
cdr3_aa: CSASRLAGAGELFF

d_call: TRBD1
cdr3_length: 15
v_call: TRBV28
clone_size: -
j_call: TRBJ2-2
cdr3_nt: TGTGCCAGCCGACAGGGCGCCCCTGACACCGGGGAGCTGTTTTTT
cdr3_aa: CASRQGAPDTGELFF

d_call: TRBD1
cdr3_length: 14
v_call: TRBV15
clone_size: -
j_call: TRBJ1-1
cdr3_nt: TGTGCCACCAGCAGAGAGGACAGGGGCACTGAAGCTTTCTTT
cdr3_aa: CATSREDRGTEAFF